The source of this T cell receptor (beta chain) is a study of cytomegalovirus exposure and HLA in healthy donors. For this clone: The same CDR3 is also encoded by other DNA sequences in this sample.

Between the trimmed V and J ends, which lost 0 bases and 5 bases, there was a span of 14 bases. CDR1 is SGDLS, CDR2 YYNGEE, per germline. The CDR3 spans 15 residues. Primers: 60 Vbeta forward and 13 Jbeta reverse. Produced via immunoSEQ multiplex PCR; TCRdb's table is partial and in-frame only. The repertoire holds 100,000 to 120,000 clones, with 78% as singletons. The TCR originated in a man aged 30-40 years in good health and CMV-seronegative. The source material was PBMCs. This chain joins TRBV9 and TRBJ2-5; the D gene is possibly TRBD2 (6 bases). DNA of the CDR3: TGTGCCAGCAGCGTAGATTCCGGGAGAGGGGAGACCCAGTACTTC. Amino acids: CASSVDSGRGETQYF.